This T cell receptor (beta chain) was sequenced for a study of T-cell reconstitution after alpha-beta-depleted transplantation in children. Findings of the study overall: Roughly two months post-transplant, alpha-beta T cells reportedly originated from several hundred graft clones that had expanded.

The library targeted TCRbeta and was prepared with unique molecular identifiers. TCRdb independently ran MiXCR on the PCR reads; one entry per CDR3 protein. The table includes 700,000 or so distinct CDR3 sequences, 13% detected once. Trimming took 3 bases from V and 6 from J, leaving 6 bases between them. This CDR3 is 12 amino acids long. Germline V gives CDR1 SEHNR, CDR2 FQNEAQ (reference sequence). This clonotype was seen at least ten times. The antigen remains undetermined. The chain combines TRBV7-9 with TRBJ2-1; D is undetermined. The starting material was PBMCs, obtained before TCRalphabeta/CD19-depleted stem cell transplant. This receptor was taken from a girl aged 2 to 10 with congenital amegakaryocytic thrombocytopenia, due to receive a stem cell transplant. The CDR3 nucleotides read TGTGCCAGCAGCTTCCCTAGCAATGAGCAGTTCTTC. Its translation is CASSFPSNEQFF.